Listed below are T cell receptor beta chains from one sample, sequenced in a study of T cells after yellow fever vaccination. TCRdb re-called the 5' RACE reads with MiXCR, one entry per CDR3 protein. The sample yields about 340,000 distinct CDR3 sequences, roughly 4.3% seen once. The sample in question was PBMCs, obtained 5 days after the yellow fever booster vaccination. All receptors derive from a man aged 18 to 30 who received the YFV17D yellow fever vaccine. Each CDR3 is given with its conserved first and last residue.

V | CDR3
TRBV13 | CASSLDIEMTQYF
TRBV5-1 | CASSFWDGYTF
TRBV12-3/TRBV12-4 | CASSSQQGNTEAFF
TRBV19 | CASSIGASGGAAETQYF
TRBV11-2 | CASSSEHNEQFF
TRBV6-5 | CASSYSSDSSKNIQYF
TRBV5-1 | CASSARDSYGYTF
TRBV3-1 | CASSHGLAGSRWETQYF
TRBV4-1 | CASSQDPLGTEYQPQHF
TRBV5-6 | CATQPRNTGELFF
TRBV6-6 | CASLKGGQIQPQHF
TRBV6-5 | CASSYSSGGLTDTQYF
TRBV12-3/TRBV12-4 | CASSAAGTGSDTQYF
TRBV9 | CASSPRGVRDDEQYF
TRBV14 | CASSHGRRGTHLSNTDTQYF
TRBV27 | CASSLFGSYNEQFF
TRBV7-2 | CASSRRRGQQNIQYF